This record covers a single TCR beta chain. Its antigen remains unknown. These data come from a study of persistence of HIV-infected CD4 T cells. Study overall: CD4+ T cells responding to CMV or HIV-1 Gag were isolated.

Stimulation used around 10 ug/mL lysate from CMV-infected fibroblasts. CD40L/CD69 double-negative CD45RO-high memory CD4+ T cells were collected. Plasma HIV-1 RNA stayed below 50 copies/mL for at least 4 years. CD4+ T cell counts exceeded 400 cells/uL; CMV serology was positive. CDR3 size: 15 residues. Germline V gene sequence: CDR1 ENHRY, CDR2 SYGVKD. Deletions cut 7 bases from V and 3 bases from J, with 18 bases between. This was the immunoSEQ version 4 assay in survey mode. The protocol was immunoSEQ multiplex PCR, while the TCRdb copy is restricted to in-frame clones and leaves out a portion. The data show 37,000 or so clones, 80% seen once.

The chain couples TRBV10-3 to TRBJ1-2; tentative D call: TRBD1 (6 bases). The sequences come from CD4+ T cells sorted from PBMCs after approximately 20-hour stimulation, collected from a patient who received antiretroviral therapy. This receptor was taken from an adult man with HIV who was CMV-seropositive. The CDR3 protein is CAITEGGARDYGYTF. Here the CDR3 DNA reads TGTGCCATCACCGAGGGGGGGGCGCGTGACTATGGCTACACCTTC.